This entry concerns a single T cell receptor (beta chain). Starting from around 470 ng of total RNA, TCR libraries were made with linear amplification. TCRdb itself ran the reads through MiXCR, one entry per CDR3 protein. In the table there are about 180,000 distinct CDR3 sequences, 74% of which are singletons. This sample stems from a study of healthy donors' naive CD4 and CD8 T cells. The receptor was derived from a pool of human donors in good health; the sample pools cells from several healthy donors. Sample: naive CD4+ and CD8+ T cells sorted from blood, pooled from several donors.

The CDR3 DNA follows: TGCAGTGCTGGGGGCCCCTACGAGCAGTACTTC. Translating it yields CSAGGPYEQYF. The V gene is TRBV20-1, the J gene TRBJ2-7; D is perhaps TRBD1 (6 bases). Germline loops: CDR1 DFQATT, CDR2 SNEGSKA (reference sequence). This CDR3 is 11 amino acids long. V was cut by 5 bases and J by 2 bases, with 7 bases left in between.